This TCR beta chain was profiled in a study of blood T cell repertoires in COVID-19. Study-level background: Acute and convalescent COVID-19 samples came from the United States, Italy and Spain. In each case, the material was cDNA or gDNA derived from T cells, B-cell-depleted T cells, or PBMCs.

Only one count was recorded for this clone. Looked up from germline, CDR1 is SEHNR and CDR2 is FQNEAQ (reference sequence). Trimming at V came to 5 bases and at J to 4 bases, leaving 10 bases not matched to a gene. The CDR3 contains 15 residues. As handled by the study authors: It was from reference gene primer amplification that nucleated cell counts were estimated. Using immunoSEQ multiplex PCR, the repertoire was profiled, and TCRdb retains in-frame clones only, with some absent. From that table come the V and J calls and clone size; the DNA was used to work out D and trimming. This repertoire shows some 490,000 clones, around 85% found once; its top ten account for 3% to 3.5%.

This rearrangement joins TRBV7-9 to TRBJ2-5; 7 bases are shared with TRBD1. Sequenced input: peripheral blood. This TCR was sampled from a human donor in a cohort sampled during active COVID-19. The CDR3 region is CASSPRGTSGETQYF. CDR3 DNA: TGTGCCAGCAGCCCCAGGGGGACGTCCGGAGAGACCCAGTACTTC.